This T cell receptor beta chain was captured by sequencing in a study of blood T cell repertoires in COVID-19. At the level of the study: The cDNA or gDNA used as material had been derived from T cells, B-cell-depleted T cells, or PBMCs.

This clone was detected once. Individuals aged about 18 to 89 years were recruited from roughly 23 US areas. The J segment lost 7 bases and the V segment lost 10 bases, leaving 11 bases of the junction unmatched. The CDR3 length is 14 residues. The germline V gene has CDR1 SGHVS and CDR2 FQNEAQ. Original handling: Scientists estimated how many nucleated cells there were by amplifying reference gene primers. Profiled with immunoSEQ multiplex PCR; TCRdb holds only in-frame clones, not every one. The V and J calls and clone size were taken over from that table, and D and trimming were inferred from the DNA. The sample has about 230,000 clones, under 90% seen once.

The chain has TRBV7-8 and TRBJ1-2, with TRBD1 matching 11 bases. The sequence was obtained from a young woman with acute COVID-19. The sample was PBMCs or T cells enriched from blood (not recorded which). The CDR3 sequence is CATYPDRGPSGYTF. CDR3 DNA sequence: TGTGCCACCTACCCGGACAGGGGGCCTTCTGGCTACACCTTC.